This T cell receptor beta chain came from a study of T-cell reconstitution after alpha-beta-depleted transplantation in children. Regarding the study as a whole: T-cell counts and diversity at one year post-transplant came mainly from newly produced T cells.

In regard to this clonotype: Its antigen remains unknown.

Preparation of the TCRbeta library involved a method that used unique molecular identifiers. TCRdb re-analysed the PCR reads in MiXCR, keeping a single row per CDR3 protein. The data show a few hundred thousand distinct CDR3 sequences, 25% to 30% seen once. The V end lost 2 bases, the J end lost 9 bases, and 18 bases lay between the germline ends. Germline CDR1 SGHRS, CDR2 YFSETQ. The CDR3 is 16 amino acids. The V and J genes are TRBV5-1 and TRBJ1-6; D call uncertain. The specimen was PBMCs, collected before TCRalphabeta/CD19-depleted stem cell transplant. This clonotype was sampled from a boy under two years old with Wiskott-Aldrich syndrome, due to receive a stem cell transplant. This CDR3 reads CASSLGTTGVSSPLHF. The CDR3 DNA sequence: TGCGCCAGCAGCTTAGGAACGACCGGGGTGAGTTCACCCCTCCACTTT.